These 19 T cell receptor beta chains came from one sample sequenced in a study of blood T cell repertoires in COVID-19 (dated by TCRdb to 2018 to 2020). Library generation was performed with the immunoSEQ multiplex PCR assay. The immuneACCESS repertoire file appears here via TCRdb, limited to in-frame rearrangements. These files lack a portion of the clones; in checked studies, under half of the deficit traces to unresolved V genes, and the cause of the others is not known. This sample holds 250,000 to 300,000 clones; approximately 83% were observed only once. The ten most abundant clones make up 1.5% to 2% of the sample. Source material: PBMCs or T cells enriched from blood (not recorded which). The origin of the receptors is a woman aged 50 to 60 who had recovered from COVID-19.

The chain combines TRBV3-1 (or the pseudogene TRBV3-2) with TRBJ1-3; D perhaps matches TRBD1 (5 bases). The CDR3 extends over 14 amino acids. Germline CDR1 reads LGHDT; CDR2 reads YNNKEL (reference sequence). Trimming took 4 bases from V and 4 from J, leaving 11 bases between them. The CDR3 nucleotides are TGTGCCAGCAGCCGCAGGACAAGGGGAAACACCATATATTTT. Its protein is CASSRRTRGNTIYF.

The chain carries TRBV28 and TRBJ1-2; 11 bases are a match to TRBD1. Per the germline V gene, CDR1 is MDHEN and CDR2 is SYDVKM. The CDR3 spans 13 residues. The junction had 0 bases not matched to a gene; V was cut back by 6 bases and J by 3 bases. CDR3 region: CASRGQGDYGYTF. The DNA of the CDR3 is TGTGCCAGCAGGGGACAGGGGGACTATGGCTACACCTTC.

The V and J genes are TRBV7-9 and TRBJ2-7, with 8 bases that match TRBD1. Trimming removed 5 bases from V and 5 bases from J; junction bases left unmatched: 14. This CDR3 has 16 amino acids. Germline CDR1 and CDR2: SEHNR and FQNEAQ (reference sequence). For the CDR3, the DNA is TGTGCCAGCAGCCAAACCGTCAGGGGGCTAGCTGACGAGCAGTACTTC. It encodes CASSQTVRGLADEQYF.

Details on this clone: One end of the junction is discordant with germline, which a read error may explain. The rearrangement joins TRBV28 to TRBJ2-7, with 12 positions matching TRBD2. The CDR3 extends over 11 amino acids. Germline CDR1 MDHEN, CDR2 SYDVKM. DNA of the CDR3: TGTGCCAGCTCCGGGCCTAGCGGGAGGGCCTTC. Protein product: CASSGPSGRAF.

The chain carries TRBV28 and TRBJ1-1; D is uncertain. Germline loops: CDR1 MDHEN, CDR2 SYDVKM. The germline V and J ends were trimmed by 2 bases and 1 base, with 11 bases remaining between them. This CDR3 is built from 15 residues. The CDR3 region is CASSLIATWNTEAFF. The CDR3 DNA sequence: TGTGCCAGCAGTTTAATTGCCACATGGAACACTGAAGCTTTCTTT.

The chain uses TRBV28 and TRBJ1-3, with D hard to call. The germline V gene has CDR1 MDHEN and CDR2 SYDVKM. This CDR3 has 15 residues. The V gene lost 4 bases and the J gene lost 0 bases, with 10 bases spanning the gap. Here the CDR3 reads CASSSPGGSGNTIYF. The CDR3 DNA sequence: TGTGCCAGCAGTTCCCCGGGAGGCTCTGGAAACACCATATATTTT.

The DNA for the CDR3 is TGTGCCAGCAGCGAACAGGGTGTTGGGGCCAACGTCCTGACTTTC. Its translation: CASSEQGVGANVLTF. The V and J genes are TRBV7-9 and TRBJ2-6, with a weak D call TRBD1 (6 bases). The V end lost 5 bases, the J end lost 3 bases, and 11 bases lay between the germline ends. Germline V gene sequence: CDR1 SEHNR, CDR2 FQNEAQ (reference sequence). The CDR3 consists of 15 residues.

In DNA form, the CDR3 reads TGTGCCAGCAGCCACGTCAGGGGGGTAGGCAATCAGCCCCAGCATTTT. It yields the protein CASSHVRGVGNQPQHF. The chain carries TRBV16 and TRBJ1-5, with TRBD1 identical over 7 bases. This CDR3 spans 16 amino acids. J lost 2 bases, V lost 3 bases, and 7 bases had no gene match. Germline loops: CDR1 KGHSY, CDR2 FQNENV. Full variable domain (outside the CDR3, taken from reference TRBV16 and TRBJ1-5): GEEVAQTPKHLVRGEGQKAKLYCAPIKGHSYVFWYQQVLKNEFKFLISFQNENVFDETGMPKERFSAKCLPNSPCSLEIQATKLEDSAVYFCASSHVRGVGNQPQHFGDGTRLSIL.

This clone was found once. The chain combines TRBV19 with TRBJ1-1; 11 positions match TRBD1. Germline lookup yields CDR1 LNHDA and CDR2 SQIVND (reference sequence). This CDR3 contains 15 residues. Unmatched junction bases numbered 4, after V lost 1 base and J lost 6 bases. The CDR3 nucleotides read TGTGCCAGTAGTATAGGGCCGGGACAGGGGGCTGAAGCTTTCTTT. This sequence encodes CASSIGPGQGAEAFF.

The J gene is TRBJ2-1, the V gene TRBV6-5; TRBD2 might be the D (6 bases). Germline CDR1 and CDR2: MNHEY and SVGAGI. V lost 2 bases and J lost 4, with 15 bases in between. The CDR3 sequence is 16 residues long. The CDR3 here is CASSYVVGSLYNEQFF. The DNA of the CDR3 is TGTGCCAGCAGTTACGTCGTCGGGAGTTTGTACAATGAGCAGTTCTTC.

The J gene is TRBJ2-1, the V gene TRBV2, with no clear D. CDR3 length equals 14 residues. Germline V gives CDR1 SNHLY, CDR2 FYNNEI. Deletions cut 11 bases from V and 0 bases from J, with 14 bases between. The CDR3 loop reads CAATGLTSYNEQFF. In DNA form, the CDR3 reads TGTGCCGCAACTGGGCTTACCTCCTACAATGAGCAGTTCTTC.

The CDR3 bases are TGTGCCAGCAGTTCCGGGACTAGCGGAATCTCCTACGAGCAGTACTTC. This sequence encodes CASSSGTSGISYEQYF. The V gene is TRBV27, the J gene TRBJ2-7; TRBD2 agrees at 11 bases. The germline CDR1 and CDR2 sequences are MNHEY and SMNVEV (reference sequence). The CDR3 contains 16 residues. J was trimmed by 0 bases and V by 4 bases; bases with no gene match: 5.

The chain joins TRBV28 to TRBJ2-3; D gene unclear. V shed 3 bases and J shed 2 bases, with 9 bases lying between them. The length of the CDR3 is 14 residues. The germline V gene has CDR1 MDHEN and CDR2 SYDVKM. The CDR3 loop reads CASSFLRNTDTQYF. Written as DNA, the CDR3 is TGTGCCAGCAGTTTTTTGCGCAACACAGATACGCAGTATTTT.

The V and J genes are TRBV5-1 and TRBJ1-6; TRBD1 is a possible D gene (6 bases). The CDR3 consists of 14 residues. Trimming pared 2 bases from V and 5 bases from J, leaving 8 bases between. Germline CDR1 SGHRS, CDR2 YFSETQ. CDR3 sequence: CASSLTGNNSPLHF. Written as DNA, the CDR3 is TGCGCCAGCAGCTTAACAGGGAATAATTCACCCCTCCACTTT.

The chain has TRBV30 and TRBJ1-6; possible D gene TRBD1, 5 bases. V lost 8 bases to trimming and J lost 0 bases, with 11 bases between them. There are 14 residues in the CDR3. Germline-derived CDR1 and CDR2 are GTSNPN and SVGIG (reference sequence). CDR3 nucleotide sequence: TGTGCCGGACACAGGAGCTCCTATAATTCACCCCTCCACTTT. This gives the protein CAGHRSSYNSPLHF.

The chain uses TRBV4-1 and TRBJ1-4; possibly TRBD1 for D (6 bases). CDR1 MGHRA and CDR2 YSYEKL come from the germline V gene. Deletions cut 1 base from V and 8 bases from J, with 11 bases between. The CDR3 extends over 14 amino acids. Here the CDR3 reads CASSQAGGSEKLFF. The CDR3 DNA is TGCGCCAGCAGCCAAGCTGGGGGCAGCGAAAAACTGTTTTTT.

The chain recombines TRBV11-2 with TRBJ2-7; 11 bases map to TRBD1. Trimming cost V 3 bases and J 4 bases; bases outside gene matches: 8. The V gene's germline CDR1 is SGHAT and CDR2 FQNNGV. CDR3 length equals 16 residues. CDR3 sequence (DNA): TGTGCCAGCAGCTTGATGGTCGGACAGGGGGCATACGAGCAGTACTTC. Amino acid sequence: CASSLMVGQGAYEQYF.

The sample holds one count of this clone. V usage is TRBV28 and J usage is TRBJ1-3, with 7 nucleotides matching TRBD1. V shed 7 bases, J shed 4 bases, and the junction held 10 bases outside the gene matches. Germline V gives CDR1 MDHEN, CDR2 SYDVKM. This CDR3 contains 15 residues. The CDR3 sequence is CASNPTDRSGNTIYF. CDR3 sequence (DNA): TGTGCCAGCAACCCAACGGACAGGTCCGGAAACACCATATATTTT.

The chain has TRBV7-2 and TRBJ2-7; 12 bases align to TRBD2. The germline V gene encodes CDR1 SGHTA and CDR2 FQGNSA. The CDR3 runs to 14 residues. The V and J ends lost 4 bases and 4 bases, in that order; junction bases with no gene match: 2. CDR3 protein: CASSSTSGGYEQYF. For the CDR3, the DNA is TGTGCCAGCAGCTCGACTAGCGGGGGTTACGAGCAGTACTTC.